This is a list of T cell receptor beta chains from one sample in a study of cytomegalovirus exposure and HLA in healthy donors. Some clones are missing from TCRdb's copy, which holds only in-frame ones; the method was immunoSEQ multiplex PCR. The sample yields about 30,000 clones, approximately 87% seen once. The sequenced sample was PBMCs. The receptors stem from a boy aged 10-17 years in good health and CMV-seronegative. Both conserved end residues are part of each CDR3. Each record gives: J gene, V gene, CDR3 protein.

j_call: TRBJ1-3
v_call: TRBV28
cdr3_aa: CASSLEGQGYTIYF

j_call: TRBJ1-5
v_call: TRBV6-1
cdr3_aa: CASSGSPGTYYRGQPQHF

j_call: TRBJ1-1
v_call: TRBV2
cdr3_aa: CASSDRGLNTEAFF

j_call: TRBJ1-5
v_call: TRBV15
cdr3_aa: CATSTGDIFNQPQHF

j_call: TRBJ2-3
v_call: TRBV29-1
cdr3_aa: CSGGLAGGTGTDTQYF

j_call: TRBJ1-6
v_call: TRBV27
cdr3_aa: CASTLTGSSYNSPLHF

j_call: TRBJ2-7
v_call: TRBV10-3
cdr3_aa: CAITDSGGPPDEQYF

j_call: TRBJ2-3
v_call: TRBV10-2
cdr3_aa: CASLQSPGGAKDTQYF

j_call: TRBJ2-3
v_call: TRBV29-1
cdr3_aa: CSVEITLTDTQYF

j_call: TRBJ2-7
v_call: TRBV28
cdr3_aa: CASSNSLYEQYF

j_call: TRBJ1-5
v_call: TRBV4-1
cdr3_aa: CASSQVFSNQPQHF

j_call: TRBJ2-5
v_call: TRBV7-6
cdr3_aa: CASSLEPGDGVGETQYF

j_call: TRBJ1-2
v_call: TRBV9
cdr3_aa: CASSLSEVTNYGYTF

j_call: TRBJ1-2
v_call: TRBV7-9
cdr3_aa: CASSLSDRTSNYGYTF

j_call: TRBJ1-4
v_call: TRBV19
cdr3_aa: CASSSRTGGNEKLFF

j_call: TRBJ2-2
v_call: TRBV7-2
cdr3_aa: CASQRTGLTGELFF

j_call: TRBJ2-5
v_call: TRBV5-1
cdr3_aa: CASSLGATQETQYF

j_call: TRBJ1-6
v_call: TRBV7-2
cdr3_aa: CASSLLGNNNSPLHF

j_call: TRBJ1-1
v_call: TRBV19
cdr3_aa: CASSMGGGTEAFF

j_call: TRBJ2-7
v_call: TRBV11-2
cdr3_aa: CASSRTGYRDEQYF